This T cell receptor beta chain was captured in a study of shared clonotypes between healthy human individuals. Naive CD8 cells lacked CD45RO and underwent positive selection for CCR7, leaving out terminally differentiated effector memory CD45RA+ cells. With 6 bases removed from V and 5 bases from J, the gap between germline ends came to 15 bases. The CDR3 consists of 14 residues. Germline assignment: CDR1 MNHEY and CDR2 SMNVEV (reference sequence). This clone was observed a few times. This table comes from immunoSEQ multiplex PCR, and its TCRdb copy is limited to in-frame clones, with some not included. Here the sample spans 760,000 or so clones, about 97% being singletons.

The TCR comes from a man aged 25-40 years in good health. The sequenced sample consisted of naive CD8+ T cells sorted from blood. The chain joins TRBV27 to TRBJ2-3, with D tentatively TRBD1 or TRBD2 (5 bases each). CDR3 DNA: TGTGCCAGCAGCACACAATTGGGGGTAGATACGCAGTATTTT. Amino acids: CASSTQLGVDTQYF.